The entry below gives a single T cell receptor beta chain sequence along with its context. Expressed TCRB transcripts were sequenced because the entire RNA isolate underwent reverse transcription. Data came from immunoSEQ multiplex PCR; TCRdb stores just in-frame clones and leaves some out. Counted here are 450,000 to 550,000 clones, approximately 30% occurring once; the ten biggest clones make up around 0.065%. With 6 bases removed from V and 0 bases from J, the gap between germline ends came to 15 bases. Germline V gene data show CDR1 as SNHLY and CDR2 as FYNNEI. The CDR3 is made up of 15 amino acids. One heparinised draw, averaging about 0.11 L, was taken per donor. This specimen belongs to a study of beta chain features in type 1 diabetes.

The chain carries TRBV2 and TRBJ2-7; D assignment may be TRBD1 or TRBD2 (5 bases each). The sequence came from a man aged 18 to 29 in good health. Source material: naive CD4+ T cells from blood. The CDR3 DNA reads TGTGCCAGCAGCCGCCAATGGGACCCCTCCTACGAGCAGTACTTC. Protein: CASSRQWDPSYEQYF.